The T cell receptor beta chain described here comes from a study of cytomegalovirus exposure and HLA in healthy donors. Study conclusions and caveats: A list of 150 to 200 TCR beta chains associated with cytomegalovirus was given. TCR beta chain V- and J-gene trimming was linked, in a later analysis, to a missense variant in DCLRE1C.

The CDR3 spans 14 residues. V lost 1 base and J lost 5, with 12 bases in between. Per the germline V gene, CDR1 is SGHTA and CDR2 is FQGNSA. As regards this clone: The antigen remains unidentified.

Use of 60 Vbeta and 13 Jbeta primers characterized the PCR. Profiling relied on immunoSEQ multiplex PCR, and the TCRdb table lists in-frame clones only, not all of them. The table has 100,000 to 120,000 clones, roughly two thirds seen once; the top ten hold under 4%. The TCR was taken from a man under 40 in good health and CMV-seronegative. Source material: PBMCs. The genes are TRBV7-2 and TRBJ2-7, with TRBD2 as a possible D gene (6 bases). The CDR3 sequence is CASSLGGTSNEQYF. CDR3 DNA sequence: TGTGCCAGCAGCTTAGGAGGGACTTCCAACGAGCAGTACTTC.